The 5 T cell receptor beta chains below come from one sample, sequenced in a study of T cell responses to AZD1222 COVID-19 vaccine. The data were produced by immunoSEQ multiplex PCR, yet TCRdb's version contains in-frame clones alone and is incomplete. The sample yields about 70,000 clones, around 90% seen once. The specimen was peripheral blood, collected on day 0 of MenACWY control vaccination. These receptors came from an adult in good health.

This rearrangement joins TRBV9 to TRBJ2-3; TRBD2 matches 8 bases. The CDR3 sequence is 15 residues long. In germline, CDR1 is SGDLS, CDR2 YYNGEE. V lost 0 bases and J lost 4; bases outside the gene matches: 4. The DNA for the CDR3 is TGTGCCAGCAGCGTAGCAGCGGGGGCAGCAGATACGCAGTATTTT. This gives the protein CASSVAAGAADTQYF. Supplemented by reference TRBV9 and TRBJ2-3, the full variable domain reads DSGVTQTPKHLITATGQRVTLRCSPRSGDLSVYWYQQSLDQGLQFLIQYYNGEERAKGNILERFSAQQFPDLHSELNLSSLELGDSALYFCASSVAAGAADTQYFGPGTRLTVL.

The rearrangement links TRBV6-5 to TRBJ1-1; possible D gene TRBD1, 6 bases. Trimming left V 7 bases short and J 4 bases short, with 19 bases between. The CDR3 is made up of 15 amino acids. Germline V gene lookup returns CDR1 MNHEY and CDR2 SVGAGI. The CDR3 spells CASTLLGRGSTEAFF. In DNA form, the CDR3 reads TGTGCCAGCACCTTGCTAGGGAGGGGGAGCACTGAAGCTTTCTTT.

The chain links TRBV30 to TRBJ2-1; D not certain. The germline V gene encodes CDR1 GTSNPN and CDR2 SVGIG (reference sequence). The CDR3 covers 14 residues. V was cut by 0 bases and J by 3 bases, with 9 bases left in between. This CDR3 reads CAWSVTLNYNEQFF. CDR3 sequence (DNA): TGTGCCTGGAGTGTAACGCTAAACTACAATGAGCAGTTCTTC. The complete variable domain, with remaining parts taken from reference TRBV30 and TRBJ2-1, reads SQTIHQWPATLVQPVGSPLSLECTVEGTSNPNLYWYRQAAGRGLQLLFYSVGIGQISSEVPQNLSASRPQDRQFILSSKKLLLSDSGFYLCAWSVTLNYNEQFFGPGTRLTVL.

V is TRBV3-1 (or the pseudogene TRBV3-2) and J is TRBJ1-2; 9 bases align to TRBD1. CDR1 LGHDT and CDR2 YNNKEL come from the germline V gene (reference sequence). V shed 1 base and J 4 bases; nucleotides not matched to a gene: 7. The CDR3 is 16 residues long. CDR3 in amino acids: CASSQGAMGQGYGYTF. The DNA of the CDR3 is TGTGCCAGCAGCCAAGGGGCTATGGGACAGGGCTATGGCTACACCTTC.

In this sample, this clone turned up a few times. The rearrangement joins TRBV7-3 to TRBJ2-3, with 7 positions matching TRBD2. This CDR3 has 15 residues. Looked up from germline, CDR1 is SGHTA and CDR2 is FQGTGA. V shed 4 bases, J shed 0 bases, and the junction held 4 bases outside the gene matches. In DNA, the CDR3 is TGTGCCAGCAGCTCCCAGACTAGCAGCACAGATACGCAGTATTTT. It translates to CASSSQTSSTDTQYF.